The following is a T cell receptor beta chain sequence with its context. Its specificity is not known. The CDR3 is 14 amino acids. This table comes from immunoSEQ multiplex PCR, and its TCRdb copy is limited to in-frame clones, with some not included. This sample has tens of thousands of clones, with around four fifths found just once. This entry comes from a study of OX40 agonist ivuxolimab in advanced cancers. About the research overall: Patients with prior anti-PD-1, anti-PD-L1 or anti-CTLA-4 therapy were eligible; less than 50% had some.

Study findings and constraints: Patients with a partial response at 0.1-3.0 mg/kg had among the lowest clonal expansion. Clones of CD4+ and CD8+ blood T cells grew by week 6 at doses of 0.1 to 3.0 mg/kg. Compared with CD4+, CD8+ T cells on average had more expanded clones.

This chain joins TRBV21-1 and TRBJ2-7; the tabulated D call, TRBD2, remains unverified against the DNA. TRBV21-1 is a pseudogene. This TCR was sampled from an adult with an advanced solid tumor such as melanoma, head and neck, liver or kidney cancer. This material consisted of CD4+ or CD8+ T cells sorted from blood, taken in a trial of the OX40 agonist ivuxolimab. The DNA for the CDR3 is TGTGCCAGCAGCAAAGGAGCGCGAAGAGGCGAGCAGTACTTC. Translation gives CASSKGARRGEQYF.